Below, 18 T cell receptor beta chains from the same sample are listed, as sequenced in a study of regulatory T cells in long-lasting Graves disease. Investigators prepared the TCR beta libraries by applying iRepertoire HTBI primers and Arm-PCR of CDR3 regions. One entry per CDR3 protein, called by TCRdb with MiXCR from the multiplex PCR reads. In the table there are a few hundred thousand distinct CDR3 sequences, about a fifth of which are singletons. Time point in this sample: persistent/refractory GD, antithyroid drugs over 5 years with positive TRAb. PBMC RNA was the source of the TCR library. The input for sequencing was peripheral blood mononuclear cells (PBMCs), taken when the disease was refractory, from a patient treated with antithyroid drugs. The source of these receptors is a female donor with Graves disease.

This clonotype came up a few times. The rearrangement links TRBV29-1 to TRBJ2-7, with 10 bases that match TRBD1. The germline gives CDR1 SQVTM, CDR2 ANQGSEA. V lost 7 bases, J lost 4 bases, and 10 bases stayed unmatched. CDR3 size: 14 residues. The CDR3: CSAYTRDRGYEQYF. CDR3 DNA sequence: TGCAGCGCTTACACCCGGGACAGGGGTTACGAGCAGTACTTC.

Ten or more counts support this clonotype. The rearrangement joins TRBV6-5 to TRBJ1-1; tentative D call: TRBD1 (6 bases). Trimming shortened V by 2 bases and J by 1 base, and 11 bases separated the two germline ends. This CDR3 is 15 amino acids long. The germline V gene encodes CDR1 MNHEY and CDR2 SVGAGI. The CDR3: CASSYPGRGNTEAFF. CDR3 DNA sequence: TGTGCCAGCAGTTACCCGGGCAGGGGGAACACTGAAGCTTTCTTT.

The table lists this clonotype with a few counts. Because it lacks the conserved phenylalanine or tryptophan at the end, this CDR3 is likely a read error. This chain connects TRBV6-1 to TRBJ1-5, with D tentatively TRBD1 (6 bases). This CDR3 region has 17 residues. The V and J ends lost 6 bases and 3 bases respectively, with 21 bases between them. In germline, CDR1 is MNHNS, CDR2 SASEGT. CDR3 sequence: CASSSLGGAQINQPQHS. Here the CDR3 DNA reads TGTGCCAGCAGCTCGTTGGGGGGGGCGCAGATCAATCAGCCCCAGCATTCT.

CDR3 DNA sequence: TGTGCCTGGACCCACGGCGGGAGTTCCTACGAGCAGTACTTC. This gives the protein CAWTHGGSSYEQYF. The rearrangement uses TRBV30 and TRBJ2-7, with 7 bases fitting TRBD2. Germline CDR1 reads GTSNPN; CDR2 reads SVGIG (reference sequence). The CDR3 covers 14 residues. Losses at the gene ends were 4 bases for V and 1 base for J; bases not matched to a gene: 7.

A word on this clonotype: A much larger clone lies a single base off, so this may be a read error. The CDR3 region is CASSYWKAERLFF. The CDR3, as DNA: TGTGCCAGCAGTTACTGGAAAGCGGAAAGACTGTTTTTT. The chain employs TRBV6-2 or TRBV6-3 and TRBJ1-4; no reliable D call. Germline CDR1 and CDR2: MNHEY and SVGEGT. The CDR3 extends over 13 amino acids.

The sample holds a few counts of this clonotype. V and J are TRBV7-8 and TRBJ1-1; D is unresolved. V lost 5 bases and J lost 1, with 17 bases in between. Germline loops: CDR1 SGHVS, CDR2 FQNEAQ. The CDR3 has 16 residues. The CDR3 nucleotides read TGTGCCAGCAGCCTATCCTTTAGTGAGGGGAACACTGAAGCTTTCTTT. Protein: CASSLSFSEGNTEAFF.

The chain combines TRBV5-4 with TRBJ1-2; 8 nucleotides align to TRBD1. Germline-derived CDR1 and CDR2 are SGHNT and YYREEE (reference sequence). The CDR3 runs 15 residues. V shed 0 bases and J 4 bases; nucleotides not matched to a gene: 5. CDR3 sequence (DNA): TGTGCCAGCAGCTTGGGCCGGGACAGGAGCTATGGCTACACCTTC. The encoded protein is CASSLGRDRSYGYTF.

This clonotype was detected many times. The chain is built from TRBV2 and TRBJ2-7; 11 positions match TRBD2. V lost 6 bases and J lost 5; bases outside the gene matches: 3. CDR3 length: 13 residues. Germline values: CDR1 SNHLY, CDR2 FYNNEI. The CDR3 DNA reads TGTGCCAGCAGACCGGGACTAGCGGACGAGCAGTACTTC. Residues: CASRPGLADEQYF. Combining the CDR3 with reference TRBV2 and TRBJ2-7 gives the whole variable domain EPEVTQTPSHQVTQMGQEVILRCVPISNHLYFYWYRQILGQKVEFLVSFYNNEISEKSEIFDDQFSVERPDGSNFTLKIRSTKLEDSAMYFCASRPGLADEQYFGPGTRLTVT.

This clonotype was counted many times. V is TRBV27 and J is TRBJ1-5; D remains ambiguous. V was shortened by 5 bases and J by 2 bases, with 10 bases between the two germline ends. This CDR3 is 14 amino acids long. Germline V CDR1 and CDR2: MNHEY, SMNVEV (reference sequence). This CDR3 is CASSPRSGNQPQHF. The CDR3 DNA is TGTGCCAGCAGTCCCAGGTCGGGCAATCAGCCCCAGCATTTT.

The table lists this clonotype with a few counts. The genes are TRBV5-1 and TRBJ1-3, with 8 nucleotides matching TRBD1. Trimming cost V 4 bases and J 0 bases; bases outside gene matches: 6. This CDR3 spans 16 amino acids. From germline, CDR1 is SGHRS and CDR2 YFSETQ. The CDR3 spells CASSGPDRVSGNTIYF. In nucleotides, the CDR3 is TGCGCCAGCAGCGGTCCGGACAGGGTCTCTGGAAACACCATATATTTT.

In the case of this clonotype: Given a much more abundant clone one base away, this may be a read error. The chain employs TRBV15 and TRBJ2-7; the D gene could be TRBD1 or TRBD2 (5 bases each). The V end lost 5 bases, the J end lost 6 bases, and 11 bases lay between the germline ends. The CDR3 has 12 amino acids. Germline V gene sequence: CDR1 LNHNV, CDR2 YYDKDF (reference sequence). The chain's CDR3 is CATSGDGCEQYF. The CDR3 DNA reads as TGTGCCACCAGCGGGGACGGCTGCGAGCAGTACTTC.

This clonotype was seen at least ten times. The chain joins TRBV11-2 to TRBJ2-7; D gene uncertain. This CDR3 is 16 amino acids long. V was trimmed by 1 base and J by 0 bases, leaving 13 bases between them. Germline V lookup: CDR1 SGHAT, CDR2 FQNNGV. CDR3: CASSLGRFRRSYEQYF. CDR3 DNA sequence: TGTGCCAGCAGCTTAGGACGATTCCGGCGCTCCTACGAGCAGTACTTC.

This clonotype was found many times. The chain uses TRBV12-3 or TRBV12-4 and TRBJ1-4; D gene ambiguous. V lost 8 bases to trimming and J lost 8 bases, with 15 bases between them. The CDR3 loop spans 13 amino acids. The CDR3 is CASYGGREEKLFF. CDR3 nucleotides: TGTGCCAGCTACGGAGGTCGGGAGGAAAAACTGTTTTTT.

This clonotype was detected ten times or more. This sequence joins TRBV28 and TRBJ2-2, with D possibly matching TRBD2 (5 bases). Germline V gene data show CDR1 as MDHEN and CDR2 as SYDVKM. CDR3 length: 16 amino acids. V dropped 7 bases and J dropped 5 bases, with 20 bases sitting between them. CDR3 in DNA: TGTGCCAGCATCACTCATTACACCAGAGGGACCGGGGAGCTGTTTTTT. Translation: CASITHYTRGTGELFF.

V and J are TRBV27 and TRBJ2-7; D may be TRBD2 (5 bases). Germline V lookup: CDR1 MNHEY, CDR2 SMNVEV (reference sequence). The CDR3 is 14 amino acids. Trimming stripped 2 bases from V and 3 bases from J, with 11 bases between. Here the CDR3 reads CASSLKGDYYEQYF. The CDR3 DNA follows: TGTGCCAGCAGTTTAAAGGGAGATTACTACGAGCAGTACTTC.

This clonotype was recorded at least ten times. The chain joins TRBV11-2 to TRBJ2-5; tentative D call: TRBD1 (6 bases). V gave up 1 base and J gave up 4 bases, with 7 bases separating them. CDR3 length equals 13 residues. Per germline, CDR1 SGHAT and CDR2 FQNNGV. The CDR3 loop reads CASSLGGPETQYF. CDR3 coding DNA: TGTGCCAGCAGCTTAGGGGGGCCAGAGACCCAGTACTTC.

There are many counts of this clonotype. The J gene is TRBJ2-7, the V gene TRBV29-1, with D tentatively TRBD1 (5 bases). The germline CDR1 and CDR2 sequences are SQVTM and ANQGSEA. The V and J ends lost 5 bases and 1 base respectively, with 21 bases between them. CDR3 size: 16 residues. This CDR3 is CSVLNLDTFRSYEQYF. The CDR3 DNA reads TGCAGCGTTCTAAATCTGGACACATTCCGATCCTACGAGCAGTACTTC.

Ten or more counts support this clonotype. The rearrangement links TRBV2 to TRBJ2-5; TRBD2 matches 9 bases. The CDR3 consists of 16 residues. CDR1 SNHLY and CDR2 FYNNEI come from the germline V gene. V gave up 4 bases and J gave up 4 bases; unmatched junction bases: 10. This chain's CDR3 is CASSVDAGGRSETQYF. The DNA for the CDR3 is TGTGCCAGCAGTGTGGATGCGGGGGGGCGGTCAGAGACCCAGTACTTC. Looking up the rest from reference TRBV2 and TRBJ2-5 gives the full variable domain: EPEVTQTPSHQVTQMGQEVILRCVPISNHLYFYWYRQILGQKVEFLVSFYNNEISEKSEIFDDQFSVERPDGSNFTLKIRSTKLEDSAMYFCASSVDAGGRSETQYFGPGTRLLVL.